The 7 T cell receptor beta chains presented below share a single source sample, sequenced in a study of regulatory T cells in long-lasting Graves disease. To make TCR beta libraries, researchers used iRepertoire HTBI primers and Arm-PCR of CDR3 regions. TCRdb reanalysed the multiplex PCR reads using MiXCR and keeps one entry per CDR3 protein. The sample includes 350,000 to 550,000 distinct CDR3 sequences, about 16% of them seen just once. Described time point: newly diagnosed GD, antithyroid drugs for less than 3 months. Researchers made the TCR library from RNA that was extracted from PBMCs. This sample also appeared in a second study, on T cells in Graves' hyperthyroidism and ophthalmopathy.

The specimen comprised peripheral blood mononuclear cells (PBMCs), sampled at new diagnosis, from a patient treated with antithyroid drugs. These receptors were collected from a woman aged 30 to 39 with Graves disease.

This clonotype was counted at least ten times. DNA for the CDR3: TGTGCCAGCAGCCAAGGGCGGGTAAACACTGAAGCTTTCTTT. It yields the protein CASSQGRVNTEAFF. The chain combines TRBV3-1 with TRBJ1-1; D not certain. V was pared by 1 base and J by 2 bases, with 8 bases between. CDR1 LGHDT and CDR2 YNNKEL come from the germline V gene (reference sequence). The CDR3 sequence is 14 residues long.

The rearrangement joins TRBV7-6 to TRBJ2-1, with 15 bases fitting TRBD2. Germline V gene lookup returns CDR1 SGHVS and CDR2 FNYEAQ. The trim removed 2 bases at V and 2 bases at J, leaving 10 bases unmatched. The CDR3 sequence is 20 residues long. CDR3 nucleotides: TGTGCCAGCAGCTTATATTCCGGACTAGCGGGAGGGATACCCTACAATGAGCAGTTCTTC. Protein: CASSLYSGLAGGIPYNEQFF.

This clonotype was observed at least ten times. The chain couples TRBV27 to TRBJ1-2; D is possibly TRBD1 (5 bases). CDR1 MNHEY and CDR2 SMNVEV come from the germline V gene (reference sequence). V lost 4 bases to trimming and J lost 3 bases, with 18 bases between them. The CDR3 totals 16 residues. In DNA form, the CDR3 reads TGTGCCAGCAGTTCCGTCGGACAATTAAAGTACTATGGCTACACCTTC. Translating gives CASSSVGQLKYYGYTF.

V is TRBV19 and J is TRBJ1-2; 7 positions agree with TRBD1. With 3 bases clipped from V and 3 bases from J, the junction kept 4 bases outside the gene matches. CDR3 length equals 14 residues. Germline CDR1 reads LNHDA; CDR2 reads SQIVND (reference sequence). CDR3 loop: CASSMTGSDYGYTF. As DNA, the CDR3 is TGTGCCAGTAGTATGACAGGGTCCGACTATGGCTACACCTTC.

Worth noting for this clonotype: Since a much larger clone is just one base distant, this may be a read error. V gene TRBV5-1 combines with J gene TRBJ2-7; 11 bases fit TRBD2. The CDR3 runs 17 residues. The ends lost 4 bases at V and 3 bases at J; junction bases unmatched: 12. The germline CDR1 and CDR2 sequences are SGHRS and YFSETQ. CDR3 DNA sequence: TGCGCCAGCAGCCCGATACCAACAACTAGCGGGGGCTACGAGCAGTACTTC. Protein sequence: CASSPIPTTSGGYEQYF.

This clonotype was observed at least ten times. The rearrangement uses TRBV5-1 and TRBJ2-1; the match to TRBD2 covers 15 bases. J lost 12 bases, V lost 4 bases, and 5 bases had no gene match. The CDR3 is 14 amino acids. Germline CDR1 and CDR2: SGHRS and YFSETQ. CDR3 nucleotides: TGCGCCAGCAGCCCGGGACTAGCGGGAGGAGGGCAGTTCTTC. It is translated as CASSPGLAGGGQFF. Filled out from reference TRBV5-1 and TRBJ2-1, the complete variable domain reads KAGVTQTPRYLIKTRGQQVTLSCSPISGHRSVSWYQQTPGQGLQFLFEYFSETQRNKGNFPGRFSGRQFSNSRSEMNVSTLELGDSALYLCASSPGLAGGGQFFGPGTRLTVL.

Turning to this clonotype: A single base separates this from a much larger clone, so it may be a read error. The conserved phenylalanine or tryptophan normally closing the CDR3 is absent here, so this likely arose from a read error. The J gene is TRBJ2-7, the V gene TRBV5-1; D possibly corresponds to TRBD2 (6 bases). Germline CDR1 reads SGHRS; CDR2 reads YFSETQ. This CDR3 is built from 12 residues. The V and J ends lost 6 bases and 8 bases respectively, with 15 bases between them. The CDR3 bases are TGCGCCAGCACCCCGAACGGAGGGCAGCAGTACCTC. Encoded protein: CASTPNGGQQYL.